This TCR beta chain was observed in a study of CD8 T cells in ankylosing spondylitis. General observations from the study: The authors reported significant enrichment of disease-linked clones in matched ankylosing spondylitis synovial fluid. A number of the motif variants had already been described in reactive arthritis synovial fluid and blood. Apparently characteristic of ankylosing spondylitis blood was a TCR beta motif (roughly eight highly homologous variants).

TCR beta libraries were made by quantitative 5'-RACE with molecular barcodes. Via MiXCR, TCRdb re-called the 5' RACE reads, giving one row per CDR3 protein. The profile shows 300,000 to 350,000 distinct CDR3 sequences, around 21% of them singletons. Unmatched junction bases numbered 5, after V lost 6 bases and J lost 9 bases. Per germline, CDR1 MDHEN and CDR2 SYDVKM. The CDR3 is 11 amino acids. Only a few counts were recorded for this clonotype. Its specificity is not known. The sequence was collected from a female donor with ankylosing spondylitis or in good health (not recorded which). The chain employs TRBV28 and TRBJ2-7, with TRBD2 identical over 7 bases. The sequencing sample was made of blood, either unsorted or a sorted T cell fraction (not recorded which). CDR3 loop: CASRASGRQYF. CDR3 sequence (DNA): TGTGCCAGCAGGGCTAGCGGAAGGCAGTACTTC.